This TCR beta chain appears in the sequencing data of a study of shared clonotypes between healthy human individuals. The CDR3 is 15 amino acids. Germline trimming cut 3 bases from V and 6 bases from J; bases unmatched to any gene: 5. Germline loops: CDR1 MGHRA, CDR2 YSYEKL. The naive CD8 population came from CD45RO-negative cells selected for CCR7, without terminally differentiated effector memory CD45RA+ cells. Generated by immunoSEQ multiplex PCR, the TCRdb table keeps only in-frame clones and is missing some. The repertoire includes under 850,000 clones, about 92% of them detected once, and more than 20% sits in the top ten.

The sequenced sample consisted of naive CD8+ T cells sorted from blood. The rearrangement links TRBV4-1 to TRBJ2-7; 13 bases are a match to TRBD2. The clonotype comes from a man aged 25 to 40 in good health. The CDR3 region has the DNA TGCGCCAGCAGCCAGCTACTAGCGGGAGGGCCCGAGCAGTACTTC. Translation: CASSQLLAGGPEQYF.